This T cell receptor (beta chain) was found in a study of T cell changes during pregnancy in multiple sclerosis. Here immunoSEQ multiplex PCR was the method, and the copy in TCRdb shows in-frame clones only, minus some. This sample has approximately 34,000 clones, with over 75% found just once. This receptor was identified in a female donor with multiple sclerosis, enrolled in a pregnancy study. The input for sequencing was CD8+ T cells from peripheral blood mononuclear cells, taken in the first trimester of pregnancy.

In DNA, the CDR3 is TGTGCCAGTAGTACGGACAGTTCTAACTATGGCTACACCTTC. It translates to CASSTDSSNYGYTF. The rearrangement uses TRBV19 and TRBJ1-2, with D perhaps matching TRBD1 (6 bases). CDR1 is LNHDA and CDR2 is SQIVND in the germline V gene (reference sequence). Deletions cut 4 bases from V and 0 bases from J, with 9 bases between. This CDR3 comprises 14 residues.